This T cell receptor (beta chain) was recovered during a study of technical replicates of blood from several donors. Using immunoSEQ multiplex PCR, the repertoire was profiled, and TCRdb retains in-frame clones only, with some absent. The table has about 79,000 clones, approximately 94% seen once; the top ten hold just over 0.25%. The clonotype was recovered from a human donor in good health. Material for sequencing was T cells isolated from PBMCs.

The CDR3 region is CASSTGTSGQDGYEQYF. The CDR3 DNA sequence: TGTGCCAGCAGCACCGGGACTAGCGGCCAGGATGGCTACGAGCAGTACTTC. The chain employs TRBV7-8 and TRBJ2-7; 11 bases fit TRBD2. CDR1 and CDR2 (germline): SGHVS, FQNEAQ. The CDR3 runs 17 residues. J lost 3 bases, V lost 5 bases, and 12 bases had no gene match.